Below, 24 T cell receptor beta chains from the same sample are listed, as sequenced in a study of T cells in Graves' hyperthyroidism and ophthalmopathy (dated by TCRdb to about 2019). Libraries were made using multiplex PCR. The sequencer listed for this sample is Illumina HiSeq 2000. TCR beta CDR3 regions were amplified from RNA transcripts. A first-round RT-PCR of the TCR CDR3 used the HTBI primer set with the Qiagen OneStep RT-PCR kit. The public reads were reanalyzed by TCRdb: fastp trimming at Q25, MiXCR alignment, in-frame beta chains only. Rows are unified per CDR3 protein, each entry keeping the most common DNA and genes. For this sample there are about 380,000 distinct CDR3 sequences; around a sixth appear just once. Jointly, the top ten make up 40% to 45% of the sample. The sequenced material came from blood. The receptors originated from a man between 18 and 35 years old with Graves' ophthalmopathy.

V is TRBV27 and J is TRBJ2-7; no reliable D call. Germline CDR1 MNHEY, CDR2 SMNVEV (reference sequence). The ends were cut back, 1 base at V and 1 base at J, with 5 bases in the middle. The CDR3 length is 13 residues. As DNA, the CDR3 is TGTGCCAGCAGTTTATGGCAGTCCTACGAGCAGTACTTC. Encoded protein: CASSLWQSYEQYF.

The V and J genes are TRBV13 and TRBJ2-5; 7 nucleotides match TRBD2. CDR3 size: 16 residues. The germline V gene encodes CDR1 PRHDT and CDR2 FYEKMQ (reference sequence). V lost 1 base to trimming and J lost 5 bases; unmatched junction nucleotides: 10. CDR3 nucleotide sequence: TGTGCCAGCAGCTTAGAAAGCGGGGTAAAACAGGAGACCCAGTACTTC. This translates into CASSLESGVKQETQYF.

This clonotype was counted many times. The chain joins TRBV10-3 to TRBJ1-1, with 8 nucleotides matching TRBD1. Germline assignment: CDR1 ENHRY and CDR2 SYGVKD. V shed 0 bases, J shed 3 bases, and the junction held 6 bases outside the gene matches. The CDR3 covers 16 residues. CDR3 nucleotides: TGTGCCATCAGTGAGTCACATGGACAGGGATACACTGAAGCTTTCTTT. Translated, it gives CAISESHGQGYTEAFF.

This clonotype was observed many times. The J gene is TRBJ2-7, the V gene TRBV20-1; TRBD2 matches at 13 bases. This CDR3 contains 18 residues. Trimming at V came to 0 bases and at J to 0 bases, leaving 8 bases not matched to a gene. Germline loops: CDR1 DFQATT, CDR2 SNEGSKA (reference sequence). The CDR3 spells CSARDWGGLAGSSYEQYF. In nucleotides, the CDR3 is TGCAGTGCTAGAGATTGGGGGGGACTAGCGGGGAGCTCCTACGAGCAGTACTTC.

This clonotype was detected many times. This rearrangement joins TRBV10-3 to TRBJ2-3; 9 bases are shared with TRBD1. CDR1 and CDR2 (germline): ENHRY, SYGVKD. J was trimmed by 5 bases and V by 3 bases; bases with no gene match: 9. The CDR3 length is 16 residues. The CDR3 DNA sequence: TGTGCCATCAGTGACGGGACAGGGTGGAATAAAGATACGCAGTATTTT. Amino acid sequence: CAISDGTGWNKDTQYF.

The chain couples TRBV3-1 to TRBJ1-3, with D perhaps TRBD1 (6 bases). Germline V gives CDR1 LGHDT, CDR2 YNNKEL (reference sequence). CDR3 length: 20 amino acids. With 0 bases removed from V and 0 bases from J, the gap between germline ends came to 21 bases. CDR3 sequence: CASSQDMAPGHRFSGNTIYF. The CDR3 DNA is TGTGCCAGCAGCCAAGACATGGCACCGGGACACAGATTCTCTGGAAACACCATATATTTT.

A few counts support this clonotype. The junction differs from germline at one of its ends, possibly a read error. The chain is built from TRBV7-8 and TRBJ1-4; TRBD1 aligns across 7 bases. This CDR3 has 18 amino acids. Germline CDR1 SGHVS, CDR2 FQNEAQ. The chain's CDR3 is CASSLADRDVATNEKLFF. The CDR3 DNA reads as TGTGCCAGCAGCCTAGCAGACAGGGATGTAGCAACTAATGAAAAACTGTTTTTT.

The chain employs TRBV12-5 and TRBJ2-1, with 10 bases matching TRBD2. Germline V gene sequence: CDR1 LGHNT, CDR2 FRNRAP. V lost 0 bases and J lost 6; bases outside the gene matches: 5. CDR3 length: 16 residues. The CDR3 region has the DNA TGTGCTAGTGGTTTGGTTAGCGGGGGGCTGCCCAATGAGCAGTTCTTC. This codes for CASGLVSGGLPNEQFF. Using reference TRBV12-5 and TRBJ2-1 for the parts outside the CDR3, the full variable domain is DARVTQTPRHKVTEMGQEVTMRCQPILGHNTVFWYRQTMMQGLELLAYFRNRAPLDDSGMPKDRFSAEMPDATLATLKIQPSEPRDSAVYFCASGLVSGGLPNEQFFGPGTRLTVL.

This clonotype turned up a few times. In DNA form, the CDR3 reads TGTGCCAGCAGTGAGGAAACAGGGTACAGCAATGAGCAGTTCTTC. Its protein is CASSEETGYSNEQFF. This chain links TRBV25-1 with TRBJ2-1; maybe TRBD1 (6 bases). V was cut by 3 bases and J by 6 bases, with 15 bases left in between. The CDR3 loop spans 15 amino acids. The V gene's germline CDR1 is MGHDK and CDR2 SYGVNS.

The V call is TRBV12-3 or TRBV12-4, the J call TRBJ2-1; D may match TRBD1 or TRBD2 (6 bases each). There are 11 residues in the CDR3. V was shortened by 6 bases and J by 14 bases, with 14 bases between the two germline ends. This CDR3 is CASSLGGLEFF. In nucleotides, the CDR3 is TGTGCCAGCAGCCTAGGGGGGCTGGAGTTCTTC.

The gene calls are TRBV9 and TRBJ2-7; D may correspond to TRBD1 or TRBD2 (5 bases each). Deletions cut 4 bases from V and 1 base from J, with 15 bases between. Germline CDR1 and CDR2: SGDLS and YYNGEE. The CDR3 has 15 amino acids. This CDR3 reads CASSPNRDGSYEQYF. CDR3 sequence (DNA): TGTGCCAGCAGCCCCAACCGGGACGGTTCCTACGAGCAGTACTTC.

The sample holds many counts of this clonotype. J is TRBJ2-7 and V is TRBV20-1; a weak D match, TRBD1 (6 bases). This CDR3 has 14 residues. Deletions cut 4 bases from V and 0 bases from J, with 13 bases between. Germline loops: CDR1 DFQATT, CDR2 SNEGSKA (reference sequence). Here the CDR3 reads CSAKGTTSSYEQYF. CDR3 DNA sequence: TGCAGTGCTAAGGGGACAACCAGCTCCTACGAGCAGTACTTC.

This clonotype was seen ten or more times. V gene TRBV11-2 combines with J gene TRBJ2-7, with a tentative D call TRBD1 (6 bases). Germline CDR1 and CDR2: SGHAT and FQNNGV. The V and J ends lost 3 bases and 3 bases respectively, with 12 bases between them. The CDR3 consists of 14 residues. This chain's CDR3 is CASSLSRGDYEQYF. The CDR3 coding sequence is TGTGCCAGCAGCTTGTCCAGGGGTGACTACGAGCAGTACTTC.

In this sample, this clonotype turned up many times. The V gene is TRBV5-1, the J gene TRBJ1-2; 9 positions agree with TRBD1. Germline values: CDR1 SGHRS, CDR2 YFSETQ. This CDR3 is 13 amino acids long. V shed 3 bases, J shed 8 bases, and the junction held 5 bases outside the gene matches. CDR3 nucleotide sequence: TGCGCCAGCAGCTACCGGGACAGGGAGGGCTACACCTTC. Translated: CASSYRDREGYTF.

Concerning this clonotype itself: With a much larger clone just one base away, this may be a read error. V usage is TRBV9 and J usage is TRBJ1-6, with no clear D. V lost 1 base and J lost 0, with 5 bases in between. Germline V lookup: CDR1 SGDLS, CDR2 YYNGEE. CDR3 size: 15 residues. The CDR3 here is CASSVKGSYNSPLHF. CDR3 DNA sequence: TGTGCCAGCAGCGTAAAGGGCTCCTATAATTCACCCCTCCACTTT.

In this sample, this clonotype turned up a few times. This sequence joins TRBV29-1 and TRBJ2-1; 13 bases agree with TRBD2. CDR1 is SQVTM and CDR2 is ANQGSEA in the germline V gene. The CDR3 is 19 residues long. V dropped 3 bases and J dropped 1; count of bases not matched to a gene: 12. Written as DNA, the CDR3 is TGCAGCGTTGATGGAGACCCGGGACTAGCGGGACTATCCTACAATGAGCAGTTCTTC. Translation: CSVDGDPGLAGLSYNEQFF.

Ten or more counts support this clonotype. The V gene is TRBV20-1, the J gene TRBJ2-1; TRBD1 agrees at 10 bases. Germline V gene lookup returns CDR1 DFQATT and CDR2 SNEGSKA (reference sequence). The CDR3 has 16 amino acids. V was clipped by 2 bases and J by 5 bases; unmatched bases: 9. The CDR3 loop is CSARSPQGQGNNEQFF. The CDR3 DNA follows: TGCAGTGCTAGATCCCCCCAGGGACAGGGGAACAATGAGCAGTTCTTC.

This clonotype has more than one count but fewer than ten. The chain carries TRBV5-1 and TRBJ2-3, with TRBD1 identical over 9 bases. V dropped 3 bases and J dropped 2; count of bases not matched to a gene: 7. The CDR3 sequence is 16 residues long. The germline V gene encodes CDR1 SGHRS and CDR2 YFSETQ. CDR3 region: CASSWGQGYTTDTQYF. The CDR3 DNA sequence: TGCGCCAGCAGCTGGGGACAGGGTTATACCACAGATACGCAGTATTTT.

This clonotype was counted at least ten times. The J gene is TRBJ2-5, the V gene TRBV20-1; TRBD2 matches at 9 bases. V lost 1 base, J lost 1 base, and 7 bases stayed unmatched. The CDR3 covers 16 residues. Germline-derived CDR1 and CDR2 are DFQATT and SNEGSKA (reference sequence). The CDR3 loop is CSARVALAGFQETQYF. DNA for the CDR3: TGCAGTGCTAGAGTGGCCCTAGCGGGGTTCCAAGAGACCCAGTACTTC.

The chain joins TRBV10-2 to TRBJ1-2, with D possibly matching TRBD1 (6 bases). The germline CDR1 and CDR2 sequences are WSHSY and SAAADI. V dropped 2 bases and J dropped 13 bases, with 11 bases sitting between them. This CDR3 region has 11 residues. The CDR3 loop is CASSEDRFVTF. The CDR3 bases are TGCGCCAGCAGTGAGGACAGGTTTGTCACCTTC.

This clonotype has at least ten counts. CDR3 residues: CASSGLTLEQFF. The CDR3 DNA reads as TGTGCCAGCAGCGGCCTTACACTAGAGCAGTTCTTC. The V and J genes are TRBV9 and TRBJ2-1; no reliable D call. Trimming removed 3 bases at V and 10 bases at J, with 11 bases between. The CDR3 has 12 residues. Germline CDR1 and CDR2: SGDLS and YYNGEE.

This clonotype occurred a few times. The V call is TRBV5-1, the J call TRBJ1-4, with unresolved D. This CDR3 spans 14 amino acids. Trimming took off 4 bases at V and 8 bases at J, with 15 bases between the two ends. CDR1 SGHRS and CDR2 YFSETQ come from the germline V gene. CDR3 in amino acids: CASSGGGVGEKLFF. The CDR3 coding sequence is TGCGCCAGCAGCGGTGGCGGCGTGGGGGAAAAACTGTTTTTT.

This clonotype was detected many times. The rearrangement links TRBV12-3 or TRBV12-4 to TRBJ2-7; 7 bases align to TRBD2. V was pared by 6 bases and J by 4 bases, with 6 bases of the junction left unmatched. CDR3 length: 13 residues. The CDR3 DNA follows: TGTGCCAGCAGGCCCAGCGGGGATTACGAGCAGTACTTC. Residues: CASRPSGDYEQYF.

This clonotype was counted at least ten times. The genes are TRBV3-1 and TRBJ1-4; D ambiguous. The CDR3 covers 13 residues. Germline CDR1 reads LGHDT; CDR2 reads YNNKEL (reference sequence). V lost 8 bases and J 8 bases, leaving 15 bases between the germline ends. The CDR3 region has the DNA TGTGCCAGCGCTGAGGCCGCGAGAGAAAAACTGTTTTTT. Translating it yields CASAEAAREKLFF.